The 32 T cell receptor beta chains given below trace back to one sample, sequenced in a study of cytomegalovirus exposure and HLA in healthy donors. The PCR was carried out with 60 Vbeta primers and 13 Jbeta primers. The protocol was immunoSEQ multiplex PCR, while the TCRdb copy is restricted to in-frame clones and leaves out a portion. The sample shows 130,000 to 150,000 clones, around 86% of them seen only once. Sequenced sample: PBMCs. The origin of the receptors is a woman aged 30 to 39 in good health and CMV-seronegative.

V and J are TRBV2 and TRBJ2-5, with 12 bases matching TRBD1. TRBJ2-7 explains the end of the DNA better; the J call may be wrong. The germline CDR1 and CDR2 sequences are SNHLY and FYNNEI. This CDR3 comprises 14 residues. The CDR3 nucleotides read TGTGCCAGCAGGAGGGGACAGGGGGCCCACGAGCAGTACTTC. Amino acids: CASRRGQGAHEQYF.

The CDR3 DNA is TGTGCCAGCAGCTTAGCGGGGGGTGCCGCGGATACGCAGTATTTT. Translated: CASSLAGGAADTQYF. The J gene is TRBJ2-3, the V gene TRBV11-3; 7 bases match TRBD2. Per germline, CDR1 SGHNT and CDR2 YENEEA. This CDR3 comprises 15 residues. Trimming removed 1 base from V and 6 bases from J; junction bases left unmatched: 7.

This rearrangement joins TRBV10-1 to TRBJ2-1; 7 nucleotides line up with TRBD1. This CDR3 region has 17 residues. Germline loops: CDR1 WNHNN, CDR2 SYGVQD (reference sequence). V was pared by 0 bases and J by 5 bases, with 10 bases of the junction left unmatched. The CDR3 nucleotides are TGCGCCAGCAGTGAGTCAATAGGACAGGCAGGTGACAATGAGCAGTTCTTC. Translating gives CASSESIGQAGDNEQFF.

The chain joins TRBV6-5 to TRBJ2-7; D remains ambiguous. The CDR3 extends over 15 amino acids. V dropped 0 bases and J dropped 7 bases, with 16 bases sitting between them. Germline CDR1 is MNHEY and CDR2 is SVGAGI. CDR3 in amino acids: CASSYSTGPIMEQYF. Here the CDR3 DNA reads TGTGCCAGCAGTTACTCGACGGGTCCTATTATGGAGCAGTACTTC.

The CDR3, as DNA: TGTGCCACCAGCAGAGATAAGGCGGGACTAGTGGGCAATGAGCAGTTCTTC. This sequence encodes CATSRDKAGLVGNEQFF. The chain links TRBV15 to TRBJ2-1; TRBD2 agrees at 8 bases. CDR3 size: 17 residues. Unmatched junction bases numbered 10, after V lost 0 bases and J lost 6 bases. CDR1 and CDR2 from the germline V gene are LNHNV and YYDKDF (reference sequence).

This chain joins TRBV11-2 and TRBJ2-4, with 10 positions matching TRBD1. The germline V gene encodes CDR1 SGHAT and CDR2 FQNNGV. V dropped 7 bases and J dropped 6; count of bases not matched to a gene: 9. This CDR3 region has 15 residues. CDR3 loop: CASTSDRGPLNIQYF. The DNA for the CDR3 is TGTGCCAGCACATCAGACAGGGGGCCATTAAACATTCAGTACTTC.

The V and J genes are TRBV19 and TRBJ1-5; 9 nucleotides match TRBD1. The CDR3 is made up of 16 amino acids. The trim removed 5 bases at V and 2 bases at J, leaving 7 bases unmatched. Germline CDR1 LNHDA, CDR2 SQIVND (reference sequence). In DNA, the CDR3 is TGTGCCAGTAGTTTTAGGACAGGGGAGCGCAATCAGCCCCAGCATTTT. Translating gives CASSFRTGERNQPQHF.

The table lists this clone with a few counts. The chain joins TRBV5-1 to TRBJ1-4, with D tentatively TRBD1 (6 bases). V lost 0 bases and J lost 8, with 8 bases in between. The CDR3 has 13 residues. Germline-derived CDR1 and CDR2 are SGHRS and YFSETQ. The CDR3 bases are TGCGCCAGCAGCTTGGACAGGGTGGAAAAACTGTTTTTT. Protein: CASSLDRVEKLFF.

The V call is TRBV5-1, the J call TRBJ1-6, with 8 bases identical to TRBD1. V gave up 1 base and J gave up 7 bases; unmatched junction bases: 4. The CDR3 has 15 residues. The germline gives CDR1 SGHRS, CDR2 YFSETQ. The CDR3 is CASSLQTGENSPLHF. In DNA form, the CDR3 reads TGCGCCAGCAGCTTGCAGACAGGGGAGAATTCACCCCTCCACTTT.

This clone was seen more than once but under ten times. The rearrangement uses TRBV5-4 and TRBJ2-2; D is possibly TRBD2 (6 bases). This CDR3 has 17 amino acids. Deletions cut 0 bases from V and 1 base from J, with 13 bases between. In germline, CDR1 is SGHNT, CDR2 YYREEE (reference sequence). For the CDR3, the DNA is TGTGCCAGCAGCTTGGGGCAGGGAGGCTGGAACACCGGGGAGCTGTTTTTT. Residues: CASSLGQGGWNTGELFF.

The chain has TRBV5-1 and TRBJ2-7; possible D gene TRBD1, 5 bases. Trimming pared 5 bases from V and 3 bases from J, leaving 9 bases between. Per the germline V gene, CDR1 is SGHRS and CDR2 is YFSETQ. This CDR3 region has 12 residues. DNA of the CDR3: TGCGCCAGCAGGGGTGACAGCTACGAGCAGTACTTC. It encodes CASRGDSYEQYF.

J is TRBJ2-7 and V is TRBV5-1; 7 nucleotides agree with TRBD1. This CDR3 contains 12 residues. The germline V gene encodes CDR1 SGHRS and CDR2 YFSETQ. After removal of 4 bases from V and 4 bases from J, the junction contained 2 bases not matched to a gene. The CDR3 protein is CASSPGQYEQYF. The CDR3 nucleotides read TGCGCCAGCAGCCCGGGACAGTACGAGCAGTACTTC.

The genes are TRBV19 and TRBJ1-5; TRBD1 agrees at 9 bases. Germline CDR1 is LNHDA and CDR2 is SQIVND (reference sequence). Losses at the gene ends were 3 bases for V and 4 bases for J; bases not matched to a gene: 4. The CDR3 loop spans 15 amino acids. The CDR3 DNA reads TGTGCCAGTAGTATTTGGGACAGGGCAAATCAGCCCCAGCATTTT. Protein product: CASSIWDRANQPQHF.

J is TRBJ1-6 and V is TRBV6-5; D ambiguous. With 5 bases removed from V and 6 bases from J, the gap between germline ends came to 11 bases. The CDR3 length is 14 residues. Germline V gene data show CDR1 as MNHEY and CDR2 as SVGAGI. The CDR3 DNA sequence: TGTGCCAGCAGTCCCTCTAACGTTAATTCACCCCTCCACTTT. Residues: CASSPSNVNSPLHF.

The chain is built from TRBV5-1 and TRBJ2-5, with 12 bases identical to TRBD2. Per germline, CDR1 SGHRS and CDR2 YFSETQ. V lost 0 bases and J lost 2; bases outside the gene matches: 5. The CDR3 runs to 17 residues. CDR3 residues: CASSLDGLAGSQETQYF. CDR3 DNA: TGCGCCAGCAGCTTGGACGGACTAGCGGGGTCGCAAGAGACCCAGTACTTC.

The chain has TRBV5-1 and TRBJ2-3, with D possibly TRBD2 on 6 matching bases. Germline V gene lookup returns CDR1 SGHRS and CDR2 YFSETQ. This CDR3 is 15 amino acids long. Trimming took off 4 bases at V and 1 base at J, with 13 bases between the two ends. This chain's CDR3 is CASSAGPKGTDTQYF. The DNA of the CDR3 is TGCGCCAGCAGCGCGGGACCAAAAGGCACAGATACGCAGTATTTT. Full variable domain (outside the CDR3, taken from reference TRBV5-1 and TRBJ2-3): KAGVTQTPRYLIKTRGQQVTLSCSPISGHRSVSWYQQTPGQGLQFLFEYFSETQRNKGNFPGRFSGRQFSNSRSEMNVSTLELGDSALYLCASSAGPKGTDTQYFGPGTRLTVL.

The J gene is TRBJ1-1, the V gene TRBV9; a possible D gene is TRBD1 (5 bases). The V gene lost 4 bases and the J gene lost 10 bases, with 14 bases spanning the gap. The CDR3 consists of 12 residues. Looked up from germline, CDR1 is SGDLS and CDR2 is YYNGEE. This chain's CDR3 is CASSPPGGGAFF. The CDR3 DNA reads TGTGCCAGCAGCCCTCCCGGGGGAGGAGCTTTCTTT.

The chain combines TRBV7-2 with TRBJ2-3; 7 bases line up with TRBD1. From germline, CDR1 is SGHTA and CDR2 FQGNSA. J lost 2 bases, V lost 5 bases, and 7 bases had no gene match. The CDR3 covers 15 residues. DNA for the CDR3: TGTGCCAGCAGCACTACAGGGGCGCTCACAGATACGCAGTATTTT. It codes for CASSTTGALTDTQYF.

The chain carries TRBV7-6 and TRBJ1-1, with no clear D. Trimming removed 1 base at V and 0 bases at J, with 6 bases between. Germline V CDR1 and CDR2: SGHVS, FNYEAQ. This CDR3 region has 14 residues. This CDR3 is CASSLGSLNTEAFF. The CDR3 DNA follows: TGTGCCAGCAGCTTAGGGAGCTTGAACACTGAAGCTTTCTTT.

The rearrangement uses TRBV11-2 and TRBJ2-7, with a weak D call TRBD1 (6 bases). Deletions cut 2 bases from V and 2 bases from J, with 13 bases between. Germline CDR1 SGHAT, CDR2 FQNNGV. The CDR3 is 15 residues long. This chain's CDR3 is CASSLSPGTPYEQYF. CDR3 sequence (DNA): TGTGCCAGCAGCTTATCACCCGGGACACCCTACGAGCAGTACTTC.

V usage is TRBV6-1 and J usage is TRBJ1-5; 10 nucleotides line up with TRBD1. The CDR3 contains 14 residues. Germline V gives CDR1 MNHNS, CDR2 SASEGT. V shed 8 bases, J shed 6 bases, and the junction held 7 bases outside the gene matches. Written as DNA, the CDR3 is TGTGCCAGCGATCCGGGACAGGGGTTTCAGCCCCAGCATTTT. Its protein product is CASDPGQGFQPQHF.

In its sample, this clone was seen a few times. The rearrangement uses TRBV4-1 and TRBJ2-7; 7 nucleotides align to TRBD2. This CDR3 region has 16 residues. Per the germline V gene, CDR1 is MGHRA and CDR2 is YSYEKL. The V and J ends lost 1 base and 2 bases, in that order; junction bases with no gene match: 8. CDR3 DNA sequence: TGCGCCAGCAGCCAAGGGCGGGCTAGCGGTACCTACGAGCAGTACTTC. This encodes CASSQGRASGTYEQYF.

The J gene is TRBJ1-2, the V gene TRBV30; the match to TRBD1 covers 10 bases. The CDR3 runs 13 residues. Germline V gives CDR1 GTSNPN, CDR2 SVGIG (reference sequence). The trim removed 3 bases at V and 6 bases at J, leaving 4 bases unmatched. The chain's CDR3 is CAWRDRGLDGYTF. CDR3 sequence (DNA): TGTGCCTGGAGGGACAGGGGGTTGGATGGCTACACCTTC.

The chain carries TRBV4-1 and TRBJ1-6; possible D gene TRBD1, 6 bases. Trimming pared 3 bases from V and 5 bases from J, leaving 11 bases between. The CDR3 length is 15 residues. Germline assignment: CDR1 MGHRA and CDR2 YSYEKL. CDR3 in DNA: TGCGCCAGCAGCCACGGAAGGGGGAATAATTCACCCCTCCACTTT. This encodes CASSHGRGNNSPLHF.

V is TRBV18 and J is TRBJ1-5; 9 bases match TRBD1. This CDR3 comprises 18 residues. Looked up from germline, CDR1 is KGHSH and CDR2 is LQKENI. Losses at the gene ends were 6 bases for V and 4 bases for J; bases not matched to a gene: 16. The CDR3, as DNA: TGTGCCAGCTCGTTCGGACAGGGGCGCCTGTTTAGTAATCAGCCCCAGCATTTT. Encoded protein: CASSFGQGRLFSNQPQHF.

The chain carries TRBV5-6 and TRBJ1-1, with 7 bases that match TRBD1. The length of the CDR3 is 14 residues. The V and J ends lost 0 bases and 2 bases, in that order; junction bases with no gene match: 1. Per the germline V gene, CDR1 is SGHDT and CDR2 is YYEEEE. Written as DNA, the CDR3 is TGTGCCAGCAGCTTGGACAGGGGTAACACTGAAGCTTTCTTT. Translation gives CASSLDRGNTEAFF.

The chain is built from TRBV7-8 and TRBJ2-2; perhaps TRBD2 as D (6 bases). From germline, CDR1 is SGHVS and CDR2 FQNEAQ. This CDR3 is 14 amino acids long. V lost 5 bases to trimming and J lost 3 bases, with 10 bases between them. CDR3 protein: CASSGRGYTGELFF. The CDR3 DNA is TGTGCCAGCAGCGGGCGGGGCTACACCGGGGAGCTGTTTTTT.

The V and J genes are TRBV11-2 and TRBJ2-2; D gene ambiguous. This CDR3 comprises 13 residues. The V gene lost 5 bases and the J gene lost 1 base, with 5 bases spanning the gap. The V gene's germline CDR1 is SGHAT and CDR2 FQNNGV. Here the CDR3 DNA reads TGTGCCAGCAGCCCTTTGAACACCGGGGAGCTGTTTTTT. It yields the protein CASSPLNTGELFF.

The J gene is TRBJ2-6, the V gene TRBV5-4, with D possibly being TRBD1 (6 bases). The V end was cut by 2 bases, the J end by 0 bases, with 6 bases between. There are 15 residues in the CDR3. Germline V gives CDR1 SGHNT, CDR2 YYREEE (reference sequence). The DNA for the CDR3 is TGTGCCAGCAGCTTCAGGGGCTCTGGGGCCAACGTCCTGACTTTC. It encodes CASSFRGSGANVLTF.

This chain joins TRBV4-1 and TRBJ2-5; TRBD2 matches 7 bases. With V trimmed by 1 base and J by 5 bases, 10 bases remained unmatched. The CDR3 runs 16 residues. Germline values: CDR1 MGHRA, CDR2 YSYEKL. As DNA, the CDR3 is TGCGCCAGCAGCCAAGCAATAAGCGGGGAGGTGGAGACCCAGTACTTC. It yields the protein CASSQAISGEVETQYF.

This sequence joins TRBV5-1 and TRBJ1-2, with TRBD1 as a possible D gene (5 bases). The CDR3 is 15 amino acids. From germline, CDR1 is SGHRS and CDR2 YFSETQ. V was shortened by 4 bases and J by 1 base, with 14 bases between the two germline ends. CDR3 in amino acids: CASSPWGGDNYGYTF. For the CDR3, the DNA is TGCGCCAGCAGCCCCTGGGGGGGAGATAACTATGGCTACACCTTC.

This clone was seen just once. The chain joins TRBV7-3 to TRBJ2-5, with D possibly TRBD2 on 5 matching bases. V shed 5 bases and J shed 7 bases, with 17 bases lying between them. Germline lookup yields CDR1 SGHTA and CDR2 FQGTGA. This CDR3 comprises 14 residues. CDR3 DNA sequence: TGTGCCAGCAGCCTATCCGGACCAGAGGGGACCCAGTACTTC. Translated, it gives CASSLSGPEGTQYF.